This TCR beta chain was identified in a study of blood T cell repertoires in COVID-19. Background on the study: The cDNA or gDNA used as material had been derived from T cells, B-cell-depleted T cells, or PBMCs.

Authors' methods: Estimation of nucleated cell counts was performed using reference gene primer amplification. Assay: immunoSEQ multiplex PCR; the TCRdb copy retains only in-frame clones and omits some. D and trimming come from the DNA, and the V and J calls and clone size come from that table. The data show 150,000 to 200,000 clones, with about 80% seen just once and 6.5% to 9% held by the top ten. This clone was counted once. Seattle-derived patients entered the study during active infection and were followed longitudinally. Source material: peripheral blood. This receptor was taken from a woman between 35 and 50 years old with COVID-19, enrolled during active disease.

DNA of the CDR3: TGTGCCAGCAGCGATCGGACAGGGGGTCTTGAAGCTTTCTTT. Protein: CASSDRTGGLEAFF. The J gene is TRBJ1-1, the V gene TRBV27; the match to TRBD1 covers 10 bases. CDR3 length: 14 residues. The ends lost 6 bases at V and 7 bases at J; junction bases unmatched: 8. Per the germline V gene, CDR1 is MNHEY and CDR2 is SMNVEV (reference sequence).